This is a list of T cell receptor beta chains from one sample in a study of T-cell reconstitution after alpha-beta-depleted transplantation in children. TCRdb itself ran the PCR reads through MiXCR, one entry per CDR3 protein. The table has approximately 100,000 distinct CDR3 sequences, roughly an eighth seen once. The sample was PBMCs from the stem cell graft donor, taken from the stem cell graft. Receptors were obtained from a human donor who donated a stem cell graft to a child with inherited bone marrow failure. CDR3s include the opening cysteine and the closing phenylalanine or tryptophan. The D gene is left open where the match is weak. Not all rows give a size; the values are once, few, many and, for expanded clones, a class.

D: TRBD2; J: TRBJ2-1; size: few; V: TRBV7-3; CDR3: CASSLNSGRPYNEQFF; DNA: TGTGCCAGCAGCTTAAATAGCGGGAGACCCTACAATGAGCAGTTCTTC
D: NA; J: TRBJ2-2; size: many; V: TRBV11-2; CDR3: CASSLEKTGRHTGELFF; DNA: TGTGCCAGCAGCTTAGAGAAAACAGGCCGACACACCGGGGAGCTGTTTTTT
D: NA; J: TRBJ2-5; size: many; V: TRBV4-2; CDR3: CASSPRGVGETQYF; DNA: TGTGCCAGCAGCCCCCGTGGGGTCGGGGAGACCCAGTACTTC
D: NA; J: TRBJ2-5; size: many; V: TRBV7-9; CDR3: CASSFGEETQYF; DNA: TGTGCCAGCAGCTTCGGCGAAGAGACCCAGTACTTC
D: TRBD1; J: TRBJ1-1; size: many; V: TRBV5-1; CDR3: CASSLGTGGLHHEAFF; DNA: TGCGCCAGCAGCTTGGGGACAGGGGGCCTCCACCATGAAGCTTTCTTT
D: NA; J: TRBJ2-6; size: many; V: TRBV5-1; CDR3: CASSQNRAGANVLTF; DNA: TGCGCCAGCAGCCAAAACAGGGCTGGGGCCAACGTCCTGACTTTC
D: NA; J: TRBJ1-1; size: many; V: TRBV29-1; CDR3: CSVLRLGDTEAFF; DNA: TGCAGCGTCCTGCGGTTGGGGGACACTGAAGCTTTCTTT
D: TRBD2; J: TRBJ2-3; size: many; V: TRBV7-9; CDR3: CASSLAVLPAGDTTDTQYF; DNA: TGTGCCAGCAGCTTAGCTGTCTTACCAGCGGGAGATACCACAGATACGCAGTATTTT
D: TRBD1; J: TRBJ1-4; size: many; V: TRBV7-9; CDR3: CASSLGDRAEEKLFF; DNA: TGTGCCAGCAGCCTAGGGGACAGGGCTGAAGAAAAACTGTTTTTT
D: NA; J: TRBJ2-7; size: once; V: TRBV20-1; CDR3: CSARDRGSGPYEKYF; DNA: TGCAGTGCTAGAGATCGAGGTAGCGGACCCTACGAGAAGTACTTC
D: NA; J: TRBJ2-2; size: few; V: TRBV10-1; CDR3: CASSESRRGGTGELFF; DNA: TGCGCCAGCAGTGAGTCTCGCAGGGGGGGCACCGGGGAGCTGTTTTTT
D: TRBD1; J: TRBJ2-7; size: many; V: TRBV20-1; CDR3: CSADRAGGYEQYF; DNA: TGCAGTGCAGACCGGGCAGGGGGATACGAGCAGTACTTC
D: TRBD1; J: TRBJ2-3; size: many; V: TRBV28; CDR3: CATTDRLTDTQYF; DNA: TGTGCCACCACGGACAGGTTAACAGATACGCAGTATTTT
D: NA; J: TRBJ2-7; size: NA; V: TRBV7-2; CDR3: CASSLEGGRRSYEQYF; DNA: TGTGCCAGCAGCTTAGAAGGCGGACGTCGATCCTACGAGCAGTACTTC
D: NA; J: TRBJ1-2; size: many; V: TRBV7-2; CDR3: CASSLAPGINYGYTF; DNA: TGTGCCAGCAGCTTAGCGCCAGGAATTAACTATGGCTACACCTTC
D: NA; J: TRBJ1-5; size: many; V: TRBV7-9; CDR3: CASSLGAGESQPQHF; DNA: TGTGCCAGCAGCTTAGGGGCAGGAGAAAGCCAGCCCCAGCATTTT
D: NA; J: TRBJ2-1; size: many; V: TRBV7-2; CDR3: CASSFRGNEQFF; DNA: TGTGCCAGCAGCTTCAGGGGCAATGAGCAGTTCTTC
D: NA; J: TRBJ2-2; size: NA; V: TRBV11-3; CDR3: CASSFRDGTGELFF; DNA: TGTGCCAGCAGCTTTCGGGACGGCACCGGGGAGCTGTTTTTT
D: NA; J: TRBJ1-2; size: many; V: TRBV4-3; CDR3: CASSQVGGANYGYTF; DNA: TGCGCCAGCAGCCAAGTTGGAGGGGCCAACTATGGCTACACCTTC
D: NA; J: TRBJ1-1; size: NA; V: TRBV6-1; CDR3: CASSEVGAHTEAFF; DNA: TGTGCCAGCAGTGAAGTGGGGGCCCACACTGAAGCTTTCTTT
D: NA; J: TRBJ1-5; size: many; V: TRBV29-1; CDR3: CSVGQANQPQHF; DNA: TGCAGCGTTGGCCAGGCAAATCAGCCCCAGCATTTT
D: NA; J: TRBJ2-7; size: many; V: TRBV12-3/TRBV12-4; CDR3: CASSLGAGSEQYF; DNA: TGTGCCAGCTCCCTCGGGGCAGGGTCCGAGCAGTACTTC
D: NA; J: TRBJ2-1; size: few; V: TRBV24-1; CDR3: CATSDGGGSYNEQFF; DNA: TGTGCCACCAGTGATGGGGGCGGCAGCTACAATGAGCAGTTCTTC
D: NA; J: TRBJ1-5; size: many; V: TRBV13; CDR3: CASSLLQVWVFILSNQPQHF; DNA: TGTGCCAGCAGCTTATTGCAGGTATGGGTTTTTATCCTTAGCAATCAGCCCCAGCATTTT
D: NA; J: TRBJ1-2; size: many; V: TRBV20-1; CDR3: CSARSRDPDGYTF; DNA: TGCAGTGCCAGAAGCAGAGACCCGGATGGCTACACCTTC
D: NA; J: TRBJ2-7; size: many; V: TRBV3-1; CDR3: CASSYNEGDEQYF; DNA: TGTGCCAGCAGCTACAACGAGGGGGACGAGCAGTACTTC
D: NA; J: TRBJ2-5; size: few; V: TRBV5-1; CDR3: CASSSPASYQETQYF; DNA: TGCGCCAGCAGCTCTCCGGCCAGCTACCAAGAGACCCAGTACTTC
D: TRBD2; J: TRBJ2-7; size: many; V: TRBV29-1; CDR3: CSAEGDYHEQYF; DNA: TGCAGCGCCGAAGGGGACTACCACGAGCAGTACTTC
D: NA; J: TRBJ1-1; size: many; V: TRBV5-6; CDR3: CASSLGGLGNTEAFF; DNA: TGTGCCAGCAGCTTGGGGGGACTGGGGAACACTGAAGCTTTCTTT
D: NA; J: TRBJ1-2; size: many; V: TRBV10-3; CDR3: CAIRGQTNYGYTF; DNA: TGTGCCATCAGGGGGCAAACTAACTATGGCTACACCTTC
D: NA; J: TRBJ2-7; size: few; V: TRBV6-4; CDR3: CASRGYEQYF; DNA: TGTGCCAGCAGGGGTTACGAGCAGTACTTC
D: NA; J: TRBJ2-7; size: few; V: TRBV7-2; CDR3: CASSGGAKQYF; DNA: TGTGCCAGCAGCGGCGGGGCTAAGCAGTACTTC
D: NA; J: TRBJ1-2; size: many; V: TRBV14; CDR3: CASSQAQGIYGYTF; DNA: TGTGCCAGCAGCCAAGCTCAGGGGATCTATGGCTACACCTTC
D: NA; J: TRBJ1-5; size: many; V: TRBV3-2; CDR3: CASSLKGDNQPQHF; DNA: TGTGCCAGCAGCTTAAAGGGGGACAATCAGCCCCAGCATTTT
D: TRBD1; J: TRBJ1-2; size: many; V: TRBV7-9; CDR3: CASSPQGANYGYTF; DNA: TGTGCCAGCAGTCCACAGGGGGCCAACTATGGCTACACCTTC
D: NA; J: TRBJ2-3; size: many; V: TRBV5-1; CDR3: CASSLYSGIDTQYF; DNA: TGCGCCAGCAGCTTGTATTCCGGGATTGATACGCAGTATTTT
D: NA; J: TRBJ1-6; size: many; V: TRBV27; CDR3: CASSPQVGSYNSPLHF; DNA: TGTGCCAGCAGTCCACAGGTCGGCTCCTATAATTCACCCCTCCACTTT
D: NA; J: TRBJ2-2; size: many; V: TRBV5-5; CDR3: CASSLDPGARTGELFF; DNA: TGTGCCAGCAGCTTAGACCCGGGCGCGCGGACCGGGGAGCTGTTTTTT
D: NA; J: TRBJ1-1; size: many; V: TRBV29-1; CDR3: CSVEDGPVEAFF; DNA: TGCAGCGTTGAAGATGGGCCGGTTGAAGCTTTCTTT
D: TRBD1; J: TRBJ2-1; size: many; V: TRBV5-1; CDR3: CASSLGTGDNEQFF; DNA: TGCGCCAGCAGCTTAGGGACAGGGGACAATGAGCAGTTCTTC